Listed below are T cell receptor beta chains from one sample, sequenced in a study of blood T cell repertoires in COVID-19. Generated by immunoSEQ multiplex PCR, the TCRdb table keeps only in-frame clones and is missing some. Of tens of thousands of clones detected, more than 60% appear once; the ten largest clones hold more than 15%. Material for sequencing was peripheral blood. All receptors come from a human donor in a cohort sampled during active COVID-19. CDR3s leave out the opening cysteine and the closing phenylalanine or tryptophan. Fields, in order: clone size, V gene, CDR3 protein. Only part of the rows carry a size: once, few, many, or a class if the clone is expanded.

clone size: .
V gene: TRBV24-1
CDR3 protein: ATSQTGVGYT

clone size: .
V gene: TRBV12-3/TRBV12-4
CDR3 protein: ASSPPYQETQY

clone size: .
V gene: TRBV4-2
CDR3 protein: ASSQDQRGVGYQPQH

clone size: .
V gene: TRBV12-3/TRBV12-4
CDR3 protein: ASSFNRGYGYT

clone size: many
V gene: TRBV5-8
CDR3 protein: ASSLMEVYEQY

clone size: .
V gene: TRBV10-3
CDR3 protein: AISELAGDNEQF

clone size: .
V gene: TRBV5-1
CDR3 protein: ASSFLGGQPQH

clone size: .
V gene: TRBV18
CDR3 protein: ASSRTSGRINEQF

clone size: .
V gene: TRBV5-6
CDR3 protein: ASSWTSGQGTDTQY

clone size: .
V gene: TRBV12-3/TRBV12-4
CDR3 protein: ASSLVGPYEQY

clone size: .
V gene: TRBV19
CDR3 protein: ASSIVLGPLNYGYT

clone size: once
V gene: TRBV29-1
CDR3 protein: SVEGVVVGGRYGYT

clone size: .
V gene: TRBV7-2
CDR3 protein: ASSRGGRGADTQY

clone size: .
V gene: TRBV11-3
CDR3 protein: ASSLTTSTETQY

clone size: .
V gene: TRBV28
CDR3 protein: ASRKQGASPLH

clone size: .
V gene: TRBV6-1
CDR3 protein: ASSEWRTTNEKLF

clone size: .
V gene: TRBV19
CDR3 protein: ASNGAYSNQPQH

clone size: .
V gene: TRBV18
CDR3 protein: ASSQPGGSNTEAF

clone size: .
V gene: TRBV7-9
CDR3 protein: ASSLAGRGSINEQF

clone size: .
V gene: TRBV10-1
CDR3 protein: ERGGVNYGYT

clone size: .
V gene: TRBV19
CDR3 protein: ATGEGVGEAF

clone size: .
V gene: TRBV2
CDR3 protein: ASILPKGGTDTQY

clone size: .
V gene: TRBV6-5
CDR3 protein: ASSPQTGGGETQY

clone size: .
V gene: TRBV19
CDR3 protein: ASSSYRGRLDNEQF

clone size: .
V gene: TRBV5-5
CDR3 protein: ASSLTGGDGIEQF

clone size: .
V gene: TRBV7-3
CDR3 protein: ASSQQGASDEQF

clone size: once
V gene: TRBV4-3
CDR3 protein: ASSQDRVRANEQF

clone size: .
V gene: TRBV15
CDR3 protein: ATSRYSLYEQY

clone size: .
V gene: TRBV5-1
CDR3 protein: ASSLEANTEAF

clone size: many
V gene: TRBV3-1/TRBV3-2
CDR3 protein: ASSQERGAMNTEAF

clone size: .
V gene: TRBV27
CDR3 protein: ASSLASSGTDNEQF

clone size: .
V gene: TRBV7-2
CDR3 protein: ASSPRGGDTQY

clone size: many
V gene: TRBV27
CDR3 protein: ATTGTANSPLH

clone size: .
V gene: TRBV7-2
CDR3 protein: ASSLPGVAGDQARETQY

clone size: .
V gene: TRBV25-1
CDR3 protein: ASSDRRNYNEQF

clone size: .
V gene: TRBV6-5
CDR3 protein: ASSYLGAAGGEQY

clone size: .
V gene: TRBV2
CDR3 protein: ASSESGFSGRRESSYNEQF

clone size: .
V gene: TRBV3-1/TRBV3-2
CDR3 protein: ASSKQGTGGSEAF

clone size: .
V gene: TRBV7-9
CDR3 protein: ASSFAGEDTQY

clone size: .
V gene: TRBV6-5
CDR3 protein: ASRRRVGARDYT

clone size: .
V gene: TRBV6-1
CDR3 protein: ASSESDYGYT

clone size: few
V gene: TRBV19
CDR3 protein: ASSGRGNEAF

clone size: .
V gene: TRBV11-3
CDR3 protein: ASSLGGDTDTQY

clone size: .
V gene: TRBV19
CDR3 protein: ASEGTGITEAF

clone size: .
V gene: TRBV29-1
CDR3 protein: SVVWDRSYEQY

clone size: few
V gene: TRBV6-2/TRBV6-3
CDR3 protein: ASSPGSGNSPLH

clone size: .
V gene: TRBV6-5
CDR3 protein: ASIIDGGYGYT